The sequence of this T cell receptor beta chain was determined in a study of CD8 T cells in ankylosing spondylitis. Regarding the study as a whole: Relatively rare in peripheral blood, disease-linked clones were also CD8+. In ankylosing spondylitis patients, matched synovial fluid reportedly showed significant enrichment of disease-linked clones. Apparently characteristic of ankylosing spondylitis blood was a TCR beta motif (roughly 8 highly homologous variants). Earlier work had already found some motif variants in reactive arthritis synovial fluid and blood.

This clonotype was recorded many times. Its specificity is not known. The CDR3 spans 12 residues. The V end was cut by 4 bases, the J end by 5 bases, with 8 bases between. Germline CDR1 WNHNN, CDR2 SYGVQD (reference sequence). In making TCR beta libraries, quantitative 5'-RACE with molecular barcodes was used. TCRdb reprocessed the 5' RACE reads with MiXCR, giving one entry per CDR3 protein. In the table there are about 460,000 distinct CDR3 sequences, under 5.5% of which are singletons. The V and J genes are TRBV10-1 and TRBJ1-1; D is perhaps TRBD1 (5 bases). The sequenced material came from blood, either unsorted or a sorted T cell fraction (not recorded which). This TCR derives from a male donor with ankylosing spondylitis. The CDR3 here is CASSGRGTEAFF. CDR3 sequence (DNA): TGCGCCAGCAGTGGAAGGGGTACTGAAGCTTTCTTT.